The present T cell receptor (beta chain) was sequenced within a study of CD8 T cells in Susac syndrome. V was clipped by 2 bases and J by 4 bases, with 14 bases between them. The CDR3 extends over 14 amino acids. CDR1 and CDR2 from the germline V gene are SQVTM and ANQGSEA. A quantity of about 0.5 to 1 ug RNA underwent reverse transcription using random hexamers. TCRdb called the immunoSEQ multiplex PCR reads again in MiXCR, with one record for every CDR3 protein. The table records about 180,000 distinct CDR3 sequences, 85% to 95% of them present only once. The chain uses TRBV29-1 and TRBJ1-2; maybe TRBD1 (5 bases). This TCR was recovered from a human donor with Susac syndrome. The source material was CD4+ T cells from PBMCs. The CDR3 DNA reads TGCAGCGTTGAATCCTGGGGACCGTTCTATGGCTACACCTTC. Translated: CSVESWGPFYGYTF.